This TCR beta chain was retrieved from a study of a mutant IDH1 vaccine in newly diagnosed glioma (dated by TCRdb to the early 2020s). Background for the entire study: Across visits V03 through V10, patients got a total of eight vaccinations, given in weeks 1, 3, 5, 7, 11, 15, 19 and 23. Vaccination began 4-6 weeks after radiotherapy alone, or alongside temozolomide cycles in the chemotherapy-containing groups. Of the roughly 31 treated patients, about 62% were male and approximately 40% were female, and the mean age was around 40 years. Prior to enrollment, standard therapy consisting of radiotherapy alone, temozolomide alone, or radiochemotherapy with temozolomide had been administered to patients, with the combination being received by most patients. Peripheral blood samples were drawn at six visits, namely V03 (baseline), V05, V07, V10, V12 and V13. For exploratory analyses, 25 to 30 treated patients had longitudinal TCRB deep sequencing done wherever samples were available. Here is what the overall study found, with its caveats: It was noted by the authors that analyses of patient blood samples could not be reproduced owing to sample limitations. Pseudoprogression appeared unrelated to alterations in the top peripheral T cell clonotypes detected by TCRB sequencing. Vaccine-induced immune responses across multiple MHC alleles were detected in around 92% of patients. PBMC samples for TCRB deep sequencing were selected based on availability.

Library construction relied on the immunoSEQ multiplex PCR assay. Following the manufacturer's protocol, the hsTCRB Kit was used to amplify rearranged TCR beta chain sequences. An Illumina MiSeq was used to sequence the TCRB libraries. Per the original workflow: The proprietary platform of the kit vendor was used for demultiplexing, trimming and gene mapping. Sourced from immuneACCESS, this table was stored by TCRdb with only in-frame sequences that have V and J called. A share of the clones is absent; for the studies checked, an unresolved V gene accounts for under half, and the remainder has no known explanation. V and J calls and clone size follow that table, whereas D and trimming were derived from the DNA. This sample holds about 25,000 clones; 65% to 85% were observed only once. The ten largest clones take up roughly 9.5% of the sample. The junction shows trimming of 3 bases on V and 5 bases on J, plus 16 bases between the germline ends. There are 14 amino acids in the CDR3, from cysteine to phenylalanine inclusive. Only CDR3 DNA is held: 42 bases, read in frame from base 1. The germline V gene sets CDR1 to SQVTM and CDR2 to ANQGSEA.

Of note for this clone: The antigen this receptor binds is unknown. No per-base quality is available; no much larger clone lies one base away.

The label giving this sample's time point can be read as: week 11, during vaccination. A 20-mer mutant IDH1 peptide at 300 micrograms in Montanide made up each vaccine dose, which was injected subcutaneously together with topical imiquimod. All donors had newly diagnosed IDH1-mutant astrocytomas of WHO grade 3 or 4 that showed loss of nuclear ATRX. The samples were drawn from NOA16, a multicentre, single-arm, open-label phase I trial in Germany that tested a mutant IDH1 peptide vaccine in humans for the first time. The DNeasy Blood and Tissue Kit was used to extract genomic DNA from EDTA blood for TCRB sequencing.

The TCR sequence derives from a woman aged 18-35 years with glioma. The source was PBMCs, collected from a glioma patient whose treatment included an IDH1 peptide vaccine. The rearranged chain carries TRBV29-1 and TRBJ2-5, with the D gene not clear enough to name. The nucleotide sequence reads TGCAGCGTTGATTTGCCTAGTCGCCAGGAGACCCAGTACTTC. Translation gives CSVDLPSRQETQYF.